The 24 T cell receptor beta chains presented below share a single source sample, sequenced in a study of blood T cell repertoires in COVID-19. Clones were sequenced by immunoSEQ multiplex PCR, and TCRdb holds only the in-frame ones, with some missing. The sample lists 200,000 to 300,000 clones; about 87% were seen once. Material: peripheral blood. Receptor source: a woman between 45 and 65 years old with acute or convalescent COVID-19.

The chain joins TRBV6-5 to TRBJ2-5; 7 bases are shared with TRBD2. The CDR3 sequence is 16 residues long. J was trimmed by 2 bases and V by 2 bases; bases with no gene match: 8. Germline V gene lookup returns CDR1 MNHEY and CDR2 SVGAGI. The CDR3 coding sequence is TGTGCCAGCAGTTACGGCTCCTCGGGGGGTCAAGAGACCCAGTACTTC. Translated: CASSYGSSGGQETQYF.

The genes are TRBV5-6 and TRBJ2-1; no firm D call. CDR3 length: 16 amino acids. Germline values: CDR1 SGHDT, CDR2 YYEEEE. Trimming shortened V by 0 bases and J by 4 bases, and 14 bases separated the two germline ends. The DNA of the CDR3 is TGTGCCAGCAGCTTGGATGAGAACTCGATTTACAATGAGCAGTTCTTC. Translating gives CASSLDENSIYNEQFF.

This clone was seen only once. The chain uses TRBV24-1 and TRBJ2-1; TRBD2 matches 7 bases. The CDR3 is 15 amino acids. CDR1 KGHDR and CDR2 SFDVKD come from the germline V gene. V lost 4 bases and J lost 5; bases outside the gene matches: 7. The CDR3 is CATSDASGNNNEQFF. Here the CDR3 DNA reads TGTGCCACCAGTGACGCCAGCGGGAACAACAATGAGCAGTTCTTC.

The V call is TRBV7-2, the J call TRBJ1-2; 7 bases map to TRBD1. With 2 bases clipped from V and 7 bases from J, the junction kept 7 bases outside the gene matches. Germline V gene data show CDR1 as SGHTA and CDR2 as FQGNSA. The CDR3 has 14 amino acids. CDR3 sequence reads: CASSLKGGFSGYTF. The CDR3 region has the DNA TGTGCCAGCAGCTTAAAAGGGGGCTTCAGTGGCTACACCTTC.

This chain joins TRBV11-2 and TRBJ2-1; D gene uncertain. The germline gives CDR1 SGHAT, CDR2 FQNNGV. The V end was cut by 7 bases, the J end by 4 bases, with 23 bases between. The CDR3 consists of 17 residues. The CDR3 loop is CASNKSAADCEYNEQFF. CDR3 DNA sequence: TGTGCCAGCAACAAATCCGCGGCAGATTGCGAGTACAATGAGCAGTTCTTC.

The chain is built from TRBV19 and TRBJ2-3; weak D call: TRBD2 (5 bases). Per germline, CDR1 LNHDA and CDR2 SQIVND (reference sequence). This CDR3 region has 13 residues. V was trimmed by 7 bases and J by 6 bases, leaving 14 bases between them. Written as DNA, the CDR3 is TGTGCCAGTACCCTAGGATCGGGGGATACGCAGTATTTT. Amino acids: CASTLGSGDTQYF. Based on the CDR3 plus reference TRBV19 and TRBJ2-3, the full variable domain is DGGITQSPKYLFRKEGQNVTLSCEQNLNHDAMYWYRQDPGQGLRLIYYSQIVNDFQKGDIAEGYSVSREKKESFPLTVTSAQKNPTAFYLCASTLGSGDTQYFGPGTRLTVL.

The chain is built from TRBV29-1 and TRBJ1-1; 9 bases match TRBD1. Per germline, CDR1 SQVTM and CDR2 ANQGSEA. V shed 5 bases and J 10 bases; nucleotides not matched to a gene: 8. The CDR3 runs 12 residues. DNA of the CDR3: TGCAGCGTTTCCCGGACAGGGGCGGTAGCTTTCTTT. This gives the protein CSVSRTGAVAFF.

The V call is TRBV18, the J call TRBJ1-2; D gene uncertain. V lost 4 bases, J lost 0 bases, and 9 bases lay in between. Germline V gives CDR1 KGHSH, CDR2 LQKENI. There are 14 residues in the CDR3. DNA of the CDR3: TGTGCCAGCTCACTACAGACGGCTAACTATGGCTACACCTTC. This gives the protein CASSLQTANYGYTF.

The V call is TRBV7-8, the J call TRBJ2-1, with 10 bases that match TRBD2. Germline V gene sequence: CDR1 SGHVS, CDR2 FQNEAQ. V lost 1 base to trimming and J lost 2 bases; unmatched junction nucleotides: 2. The CDR3 sequence is 16 residues long. CDR3 residues: CASSLDGTSAYNEQFF. CDR3 nucleotides: TGTGCCAGCAGCTTAGACGGGACTAGCGCCTACAATGAGCAGTTCTTC.

The chain uses TRBV15 and TRBJ1-3, with no clear D. The V gene lost 1 base and the J gene lost 3 bases, with 16 bases spanning the gap. The CDR3 runs 17 residues. In germline, CDR1 is LNHNV, CDR2 YYDKDF (reference sequence). The CDR3 DNA follows: TGTGCCACCAGCAGAGCATGGCAGGAGGTTTTTGGAAACACCATATATTTT. Amino acid sequence: CATSRAWQEVFGNTIYF.

The rearrangement joins TRBV5-4 to TRBJ2-7, with TRBD1 matching 8 bases. The germline V gene encodes CDR1 SGHNT and CDR2 YYREEE (reference sequence). The length of the CDR3 is 15 residues. V dropped 4 bases and J dropped 2; count of bases not matched to a gene: 8. The CDR3 sequence is CASSPGQGIPYEQYF. The CDR3 DNA follows: TGTGCCAGCAGCCCAGGACAGGGAATCCCCTACGAGCAGTACTTC.

The V call is TRBV18, the J call TRBJ1-4; no reliable D call. This CDR3 spans 15 amino acids. V was shortened by 3 bases and J by 4 bases, with 12 bases between the two germline ends. Germline V CDR1 and CDR2: KGHSH, LQKENI. CDR3 bases: TGTGCCAGCTCACCCGAGGTGGCCGGTAATGAAAAACTGTTTTTT. Protein sequence: CASSPEVAGNEKLFF.

V usage is TRBV6-5 and J usage is TRBJ2-1; 7 bases are a match to TRBD2. Unmatched junction bases numbered 6, after V lost 6 bases and J lost 13 bases. Looked up from germline, CDR1 is MNHEY and CDR2 is SVGAGI. CDR3 length equals 11 residues. CDR3 coding DNA: TGTGCCAGCAGACGGGACTATTTACAGTTCTTC. This encodes CASRRDYLQFF.

Note on this clone: This sample includes further DNA sequences coding for the same CDR3. The V gene is TRBV5-1, the J gene TRBJ2-5, with D unresolved. This CDR3 has 14 residues. V was shortened by 0 bases and J by 2 bases, with 8 bases between the two germline ends. Germline CDR1 SGHRS, CDR2 YFSETQ. The CDR3: CASSLVADQETQYF. The CDR3 DNA is TGCGCCAGCAGCTTGGTGGCAGATCAAGAGACCCAGTACTTC.

The V and J genes are TRBV7-2 and TRBJ2-1; weak D call: TRBD2 (6 bases). V shed 8 bases and J shed 4 bases, with 15 bases lying between them. The CDR3 runs 14 residues. Germline values: CDR1 SGHTA, CDR2 FQGNSA. CDR3 amino acids: CASSNSAGYNEQFF. The CDR3 bases are TGTGCCAGCTCGAACAGCGCGGGATACAATGAGCAGTTCTTC.

The chain combines TRBV7-2 with TRBJ1-3; 10 positions agree with TRBD1. The CDR3 has 17 residues. Germline values: CDR1 SGHTA, CDR2 FQGNSA. Trimming at V came to 1 base and at J to 0 bases, leaving 3 bases not matched to a gene. The CDR3 nucleotides are TGTGCCAGCAGCTTAGGACAGGGGGCCTTCTCTGGAAACACCATATATTTT. Translating it yields CASSLGQGAFSGNTIYF.

With regard to this clone: The junction departs from germline at one end; a sequencing error may be responsible. The chain joins TRBV7-7 to TRBJ2-7; 9 nucleotides line up with TRBD2. The CDR3 has 16 residues. CDR1 and CDR2 from the germline V gene are SSHAT and FNYEAQ (reference sequence). Written as DNA, the CDR3 is TGTGCTAGCAGCTTGGGGCCCGCGGGAGGGCCCTACGAGCAGTACTTC. Translation gives CASSLGPAGGPYEQYF.

V usage is TRBV7-2 and J usage is TRBJ2-5, with 9 bases fitting TRBD1. This CDR3 has 16 amino acids. Germline CDR1 and CDR2: SGHTA and FQGNSA. With V trimmed by 5 bases and J by 5 bases, 12 bases remained unmatched. The CDR3 sequence is CASSPRTGALGETQYF. The CDR3 coding sequence is TGTGCCAGCAGCCCCCGGACAGGGGCCCTCGGGGAGACCCAGTACTTC.

The chain is built from TRBV7-2 and TRBJ2-3, with D perhaps matching TRBD2 (6 bases). This CDR3 comprises 13 residues. Trimming shortened V by 5 bases and J by 6 bases, and 12 bases separated the two germline ends. The germline V gene encodes CDR1 SGHTA and CDR2 FQGNSA. This CDR3 reads CASSAGSWDTQYF. CDR3 sequence (DNA): TGTGCCAGCAGCGCGGGGAGTTGGGATACGCAGTATTTT.

The J gene is TRBJ2-1, the V gene TRBV7-9, with D possibly TRBD2 on 6 matching bases. Germline V CDR1 and CDR2: SEHNR, FQNEAQ (reference sequence). The CDR3 runs 15 residues. The V end was cut by 5 bases, the J end by 1 base, with 12 bases between. CDR3 in amino acids: CASSQGRGSYNEQFF. As DNA, the CDR3 is TGTGCCAGCAGCCAGGGACGGGGGTCCTACAATGAGCAGTTCTTC.

CDR3 amino acids: CASSDGTATDTQYF. CDR3 bases: TGTGCCAGCAGCGACGGGACAGCCACAGATACGCAGTATTTT. The rearrangement joins TRBV5-4 to TRBJ2-3, with TRBD1 matching 7 bases. V shed 4 bases and J 2 bases; nucleotides not matched to a gene: 4. The CDR3 contains 14 residues. Germline CDR1 and CDR2: SGHNT and YYREEE (reference sequence).

The chain links TRBV6-5 to TRBJ2-7; D not resolved. There are 15 residues in the CDR3. Deletions cut 0 bases from V and 2 bases from J, with 11 bases between. Germline V CDR1 and CDR2: MNHEY, SVGAGI. The CDR3 DNA is TGTGCCAGCAGTTACTCGGGCAGCCTACCCTACGAGCAGTACTTC. It encodes CASSYSGSLPYEQYF.

V gene TRBV7-9 combines with J gene TRBJ1-5; the D is unclear. The CDR3 totals 12 residues. V was trimmed by 5 bases and J by 4 bases, leaving 6 bases between them. Germline assignment: CDR1 SEHNR and CDR2 FQNEAQ (reference sequence). The CDR3 region is CASSPENQPQHF. The CDR3 DNA reads as TGTGCCAGCAGCCCAGAAAATCAGCCCCAGCATTTT.

The genes are TRBV27 and TRBJ2-7; D perhaps matches TRBD1 (5 bases). The V gene's germline CDR1 is MNHEY and CDR2 SMNVEV (reference sequence). V was trimmed by 6 bases and J by 3 bases, leaving 12 bases between them. The CDR3 loop spans 13 amino acids. CDR3 loop: CASRGQVVYEQYF. CDR3 bases: TGTGCCAGCAGGGGGCAGGTCGTCTACGAGCAGTACTTC.